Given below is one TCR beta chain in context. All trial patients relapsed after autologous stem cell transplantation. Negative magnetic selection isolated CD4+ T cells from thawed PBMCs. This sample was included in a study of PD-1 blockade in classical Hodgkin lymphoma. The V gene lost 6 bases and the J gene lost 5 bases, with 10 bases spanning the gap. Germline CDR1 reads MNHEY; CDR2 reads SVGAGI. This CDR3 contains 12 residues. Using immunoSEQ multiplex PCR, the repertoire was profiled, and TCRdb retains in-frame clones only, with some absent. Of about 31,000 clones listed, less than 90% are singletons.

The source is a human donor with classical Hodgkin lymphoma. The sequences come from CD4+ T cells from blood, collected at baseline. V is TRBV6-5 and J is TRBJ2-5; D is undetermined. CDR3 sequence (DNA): TGTGCCAGCAGGAGCCCCTGGGAGACCCAGTACTTC. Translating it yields CASRSPWETQYF.